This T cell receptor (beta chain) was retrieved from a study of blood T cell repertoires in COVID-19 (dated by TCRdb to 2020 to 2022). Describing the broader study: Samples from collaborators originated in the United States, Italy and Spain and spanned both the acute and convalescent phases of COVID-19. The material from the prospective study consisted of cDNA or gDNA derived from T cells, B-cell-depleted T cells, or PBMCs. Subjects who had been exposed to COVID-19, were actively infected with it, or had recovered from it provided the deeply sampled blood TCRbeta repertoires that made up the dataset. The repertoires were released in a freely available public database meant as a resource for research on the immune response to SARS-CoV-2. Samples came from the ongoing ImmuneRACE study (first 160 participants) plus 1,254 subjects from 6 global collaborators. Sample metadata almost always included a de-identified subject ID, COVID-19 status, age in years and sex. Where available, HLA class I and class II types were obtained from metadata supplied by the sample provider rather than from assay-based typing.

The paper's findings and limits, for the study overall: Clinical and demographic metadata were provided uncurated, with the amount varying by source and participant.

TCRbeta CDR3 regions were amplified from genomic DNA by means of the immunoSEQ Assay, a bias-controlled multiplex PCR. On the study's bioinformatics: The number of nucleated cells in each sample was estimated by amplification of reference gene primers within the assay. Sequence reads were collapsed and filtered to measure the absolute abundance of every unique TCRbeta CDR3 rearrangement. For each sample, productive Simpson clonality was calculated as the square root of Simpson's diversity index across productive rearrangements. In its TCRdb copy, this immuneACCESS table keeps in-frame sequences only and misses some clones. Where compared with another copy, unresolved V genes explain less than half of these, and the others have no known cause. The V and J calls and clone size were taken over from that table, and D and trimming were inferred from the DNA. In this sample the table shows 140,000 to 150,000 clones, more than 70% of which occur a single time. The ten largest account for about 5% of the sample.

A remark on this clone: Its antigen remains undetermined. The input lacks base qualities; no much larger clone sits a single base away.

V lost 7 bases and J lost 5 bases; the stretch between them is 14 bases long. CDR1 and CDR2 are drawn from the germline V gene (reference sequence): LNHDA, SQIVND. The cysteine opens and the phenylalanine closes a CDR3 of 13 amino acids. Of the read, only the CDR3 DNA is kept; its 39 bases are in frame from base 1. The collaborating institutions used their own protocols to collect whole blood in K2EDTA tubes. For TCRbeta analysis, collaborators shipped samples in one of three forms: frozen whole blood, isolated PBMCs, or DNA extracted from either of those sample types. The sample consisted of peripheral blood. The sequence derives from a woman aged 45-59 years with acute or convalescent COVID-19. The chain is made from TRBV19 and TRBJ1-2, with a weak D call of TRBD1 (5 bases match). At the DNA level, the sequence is TGTGCCAGTACCCCTGCAGGGCGATATGGCTACACCTTC. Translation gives CASTPAGRYGYTF.